This entry features one T cell receptor beta chain sequence. Its antigen is unknown. The entry originates in a study of cytomegalovirus exposure and HLA in healthy donors. Germline CDR1 and CDR2: SGHNT and YENEEA. V lost 5 bases and J 5 bases, leaving 16 bases between the germline ends. This CDR3 has 14 residues. General study findings and limits: Further analysis was carried out later, and it showed several of the most significant clusters appearing linked to common viral pathogens.

60 Vbeta and 13 Jbeta primers were used in PCR. Profiling relied on immunoSEQ multiplex PCR, and the TCRdb table lists in-frame clones only, not all of them. This table has some 140,000 clones, 66% appearing once. Sequencing was carried out using PBMCs. This chain joins TRBV11-3 and TRBJ2-7, with unresolved D. The origin of this receptor is a human donor in good health. The CDR3 loop is CASSPHSTSHEQYF. For the CDR3, the DNA is TGTGCCAGCAGCCCGCATTCGACATCCCACGAGCAGTACTTC. Together with reference TRBV11-3 and TRBJ2-7, the CDR3 gives the full variable domain: EAGVVQSPRYKIIEKKQPVAFWCNPISGHNTLYWYLQNLGQGPELLIRYENEEAVDDSQLPKDRFSAERLKGVDSTLKIQPAELGDSAVYLCASSPHSTSHEQYFGPGTRLTVT.